This TCR beta chain was captured by sequencing in a study of cytotoxic CD8 clonotypes in ibrutinib-treated CLL. Study as a whole: Partial response occurred in about 25 patients and complete response in 2; at median approximately 70 months, about 14 remained remitted and approximately twelve progressed.

V was pared by 0 bases and J by 11 bases, with 9 bases of the junction left unmatched. The CDR3 extends over 15 amino acids. Germline loops: CDR1 LNHNV, CDR2 YYDKDF (reference sequence). Repertoires were generated with immunoSEQ multiplex PCR, while TCRdb's copy carries only in-frame clones and drops some. The sample shows nearly 50,000 clones, 57% of them seen only once. The source material was PBMCs, sampled after 24 months of ibrutinib treatment. This rearrangement joins TRBV15 to TRBJ1-5, with 8 nucleotides matching TRBD1. The sequence was obtained from a human donor with chronic lymphocytic leukemia. DNA of the CDR3: TGTGCCACCAGCAGAGAATTACAGGGGGGAAAATCCCAGCATTTT. It codes for CATSRELQGGKSQHF.